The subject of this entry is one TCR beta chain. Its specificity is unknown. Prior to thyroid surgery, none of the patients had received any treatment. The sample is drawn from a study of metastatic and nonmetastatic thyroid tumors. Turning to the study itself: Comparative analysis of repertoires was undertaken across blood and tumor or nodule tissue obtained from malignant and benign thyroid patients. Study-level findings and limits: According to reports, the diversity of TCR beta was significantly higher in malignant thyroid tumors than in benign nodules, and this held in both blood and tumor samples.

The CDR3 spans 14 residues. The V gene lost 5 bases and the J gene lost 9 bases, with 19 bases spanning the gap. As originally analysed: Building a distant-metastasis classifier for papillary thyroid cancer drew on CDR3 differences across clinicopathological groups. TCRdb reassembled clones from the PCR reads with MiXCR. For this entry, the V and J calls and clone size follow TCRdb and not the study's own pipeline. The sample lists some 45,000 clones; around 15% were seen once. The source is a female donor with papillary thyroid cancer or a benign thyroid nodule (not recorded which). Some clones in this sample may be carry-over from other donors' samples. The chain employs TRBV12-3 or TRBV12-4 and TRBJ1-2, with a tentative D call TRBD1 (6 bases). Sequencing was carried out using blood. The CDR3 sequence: CASSLLVGGGCYTF. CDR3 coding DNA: TGTGCCAGCAGTCTCCTAGTCGGGGGCGGCTGCTACACCTTC.